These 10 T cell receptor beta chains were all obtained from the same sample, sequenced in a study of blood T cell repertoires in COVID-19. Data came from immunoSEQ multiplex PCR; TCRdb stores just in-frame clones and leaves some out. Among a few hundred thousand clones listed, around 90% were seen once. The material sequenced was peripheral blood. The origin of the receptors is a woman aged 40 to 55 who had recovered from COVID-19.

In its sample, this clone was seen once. In DNA form, the CDR3 reads TGTGCCAGCAGCTTAGGAGGTACGGTCCAAGAGACCCAGTACTTC. It is translated as CASSLGGTVQETQYF. The J gene is TRBJ2-5, the V gene TRBV7-9; unclear D gene. Trimming stripped 1 base from V and 1 base from J, with 10 bases between. Germline CDR1 and CDR2: SEHNR and FQNEAQ (reference sequence). The CDR3 is made up of 15 amino acids.

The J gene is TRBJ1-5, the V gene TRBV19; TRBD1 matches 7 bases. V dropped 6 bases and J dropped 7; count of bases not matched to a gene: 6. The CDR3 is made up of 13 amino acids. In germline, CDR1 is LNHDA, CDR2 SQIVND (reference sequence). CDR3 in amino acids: CASSHRGGQPQHF. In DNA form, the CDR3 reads TGTGCCAGTAGCCACAGGGGTGGGCAGCCCCAGCATTTT.

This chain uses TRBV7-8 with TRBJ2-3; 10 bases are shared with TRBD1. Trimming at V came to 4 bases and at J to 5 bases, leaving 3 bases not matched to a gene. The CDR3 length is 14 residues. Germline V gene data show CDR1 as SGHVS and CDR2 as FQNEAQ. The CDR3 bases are TGTGCCAGCAGCTCAGACAGGGGGCGAGATACGCAGTATTTT. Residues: CASSSDRGRDTQYF.

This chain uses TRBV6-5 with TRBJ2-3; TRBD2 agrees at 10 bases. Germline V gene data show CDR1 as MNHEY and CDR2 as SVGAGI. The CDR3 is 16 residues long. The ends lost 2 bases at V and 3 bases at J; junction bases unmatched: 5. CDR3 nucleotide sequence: TGTGCCAGCAGTTACGGACCTAGCGGGAGAACAGATACGCAGTATTTT. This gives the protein CASSYGPSGRTDTQYF.

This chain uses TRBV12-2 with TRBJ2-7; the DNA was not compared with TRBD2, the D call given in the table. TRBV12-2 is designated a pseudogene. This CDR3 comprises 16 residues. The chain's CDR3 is CASRPGWPSCINEQYF. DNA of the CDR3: TGTGCAAGTCGCCCCGGGTGGCCTAGCTGTATCAACGAGCAGTACTTC.

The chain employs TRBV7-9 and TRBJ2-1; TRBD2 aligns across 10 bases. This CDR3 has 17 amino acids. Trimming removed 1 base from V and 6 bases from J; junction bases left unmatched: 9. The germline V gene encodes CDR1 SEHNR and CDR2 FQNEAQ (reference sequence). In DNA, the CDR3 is TGTGCCAGCAGCTTAGTTGTAACTAGCGGGACCCCCAATGAGCAGTTCTTC. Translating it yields CASSLVVTSGTPNEQFF.

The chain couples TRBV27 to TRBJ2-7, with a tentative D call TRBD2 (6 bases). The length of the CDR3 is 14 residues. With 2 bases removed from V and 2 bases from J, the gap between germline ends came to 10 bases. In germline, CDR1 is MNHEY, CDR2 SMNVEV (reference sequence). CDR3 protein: CASSLRGIPYEQYF. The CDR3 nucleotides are TGTGCCAGCAGTTTACGGGGGATACCCTACGAGCAGTACTTC.

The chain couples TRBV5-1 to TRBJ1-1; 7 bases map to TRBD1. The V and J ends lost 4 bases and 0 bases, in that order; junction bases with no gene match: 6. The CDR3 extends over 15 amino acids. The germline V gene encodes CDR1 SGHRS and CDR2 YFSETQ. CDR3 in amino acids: CASSALQGMNTEAFF. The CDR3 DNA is TGCGCCAGCAGCGCCCTACAGGGGATGAACACTGAAGCTTTCTTT. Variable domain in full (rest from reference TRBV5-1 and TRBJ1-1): KAGVTQTPRYLIKTRGQQVTLSCSPISGHRSVSWYQQTPGQGLQFLFEYFSETQRNKGNFPGRFSGRQFSNSRSEMNVSTLELGDSALYLCASSALQGMNTEAFFGQGTRLTVV.

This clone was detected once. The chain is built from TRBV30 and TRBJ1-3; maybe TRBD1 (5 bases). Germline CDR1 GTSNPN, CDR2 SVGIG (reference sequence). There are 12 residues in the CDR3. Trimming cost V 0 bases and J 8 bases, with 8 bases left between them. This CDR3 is CAWSVGGDTIYF. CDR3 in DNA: TGTGCCTGGAGTGTGGGGGGAGACACCATATATTTT.

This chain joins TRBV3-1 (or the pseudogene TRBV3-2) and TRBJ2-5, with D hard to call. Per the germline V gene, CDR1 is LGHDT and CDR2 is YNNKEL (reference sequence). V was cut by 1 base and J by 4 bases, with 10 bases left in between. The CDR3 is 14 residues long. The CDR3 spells CASSQVRLLETQYF. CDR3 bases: TGTGCCAGCAGCCAAGTCAGACTGTTAGAGACCCAGTACTTC.